Included here is one T cell receptor beta chain sequence, with context. The antigen this receptor binds is unknown. The input lacks base qualities; no much larger clone sits a single base away. This entry comes from a study of blood T cell repertoires in COVID-19 (dated by TCRdb to between 2020 and 2021). About the investigation overall: Samples from collaborators originated in the United States, Italy and Spain and spanned both the acute and convalescent phases of COVID-19. The samples were drawn from the first 160 participants of the ongoing ImmuneRACE study and from 1,254 subjects provided by 6 global collaborators. The prospective study material was composed of cDNA or gDNA derived from T cells, B-cell-depleted T cells, or PBMCs. A freely available public database, intended as a resource for researchers studying the immune response to SARS-CoV-2, is where the repertoires were released. Deeply sampled blood TCRbeta repertoires from subjects exposed to, actively infected with, or recovered from COVID-19 were included in the dataset. Nearly every sample came with metadata listing a de-identified subject ID, COVID-19 status, age in years and sex. HLA class I and class II types, where available, came from metadata supplied by the sample provider rather than from assay-based typing. What the work shows at the level of the full study, not this receptor alone: Clinical and demographic metadata were provided uncurated, with the amount varying by source and participant.

The immunoSEQ Assay, a bias-controlled multiplex PCR, was used to amplify TCRbeta CDR3 regions from genomic DNA. Under the source paper's analysis protocol: Nucleated cell counts per sample were estimated from amplification of reference gene primers within the assay. Sequence reads were collapsed and filtered to measure the absolute abundance of every unique TCRbeta CDR3 rearrangement. For each sample, productive Simpson clonality was calculated by taking the square root of Simpson's diversity index across productive rearrangements. In its TCRdb copy, this immuneACCESS table keeps in-frame sequences only and misses some clones. Where compared with another copy, unresolved V genes explain less than half of these, and the others have no known cause. That table supplies the V and J calls and clone size; D and trimming were determined from the DNA. Across this sample there are about 330,000 clones, with roughly 87% seen only once. The ten top clones hold approximately 0.93% of the sample.

Participants in the prospective study were enrolled through a virtual design, were aged roughly 18 to 100 years, and lived in 24 United States geographic areas. In the prospective study, participants were assigned to cohorts based on the clinical history participants reported in a screening survey and a study questionnaire. Recovered participants in ImmuneRACE Cohort 3 were defined by two consecutive negative NP/OP PCR tests, clearance by a healthcare professional, or resolution of symptoms. In the prospective study, mobile phlebotomists collected whole blood, serum and a nasopharyngeal or oropharyngeal swab from each participant. Participants in the prospective study had the option to provide additional blood draws and questionnaires over an approximately 2-month period. Before DNA extraction, prospective study blood samples were shipped either frozen or at room temperature. The sequence was collected from a woman in her 30s who had recovered from COVID-19. Sample: PBMCs or T cells enriched from blood (not recorded which).

The bases read TGTGCCACCAGCAGAACCCCCGGGACAGGCAATCAGCCCCAGCATTTT. Its product reads: CATSRTPGTGNQPQHF. The sequence joins TRBV15 to TRBJ1-5; 7 of the junction bases match TRBD1. The CDR3, from cysteine to phenylalanine, totals 16 residues. Just the 48-base CDR3 DNA is kept, in frame starting at base 1. Here V drops 2 bases and J drops 2 bases, and the junction holds 6 bases not matched to any gene. The germline V gene (reference sequence) provides CDR1 LNHNV and CDR2 YYDKDF.